Below, 21 T cell receptor beta chains from the same sample are listed, as sequenced in a study of tumor and adjacent non-tumor tissue in lung cancer. No cell sorting was done before RNA was extracted from the tissue. Distant lung tissue was collected more than 3 cm away from the tumor edge. The library came from three nested PCR rounds adapted from ARM-PCR protocols. TCRdb re-called the multiplex PCR reads with MiXCR, one entry per CDR3 protein. The sample holds roughly 48,000 distinct CDR3 sequences, under 75% seen once. Sequencing used distant non-tumor lung tissue. These TCRs come from a woman between 65 and 79 years old with non-small cell lung cancer.

The chain has TRBV29-1 and TRBJ2-3; D tentatively fits TRBD1 or TRBD2 (5 bases each). Germline CDR1 SQVTM, CDR2 ANQGSEA. CDR3 size: 15 residues. V lost 7 bases, J lost 3 bases, and 20 bases lay in between. The CDR3 region has the DNA TGCAGCGGCCATCTAGTGGGACCAGGAACAGATACGCAGTATTTT. It yields the protein CSGHLVGPGTDTQYF.

Note on this clonotype: A much larger clone lies one base from this, so it may be a read error. This chain joins TRBV20-1 and TRBJ2-3, with 9 bases aligning to TRBD2. The CDR3 runs 15 residues. CDR1 and CDR2 (germline): DFQATT, SNEGSKA (reference sequence). Trimming removed 0 bases from V and 5 bases from J; junction bases left unmatched: 6. For the CDR3, the DNA is TGCAGTGCTAGAGACTTGCGGGAGGGCATAGATACGCAGTATTTT. It is translated as CSARDLREGIDTQYF.

To note about this clonotype: Since the CDR3 does not end with the conserved phenylalanine or tryptophan, this likely comes from a read error. This rearrangement joins TRBV6-5 to TRBJ2-7; 11 bases are a match to TRBD1. In germline, CDR1 is MNHEY, CDR2 SVGAGI. The CDR3 is 14 residues long. The CDR3 spells CASSSGTGGYEQYS. The DNA of the CDR3 is TGTGCTAGCAGTTCCGGGACAGGGGGCTACGAGCAGTACTCC.

On this clonotype: Without the conserved terminal phenylalanine or tryptophan, this CDR3 likely stems from a read error. CDR3 sequence (DNA): TGTGCCAGCCCTCCCCCCAGGGAGGTGAGTGAGCAGTTCTTA. Its protein is CASPPPREVSEQFL. The V gene is TRBV6-1, the J gene TRBJ2-1, with D tentatively TRBD2 (6 bases). Germline assignment: CDR1 MNHNS and CDR2 SASEGT. The CDR3 is 14 amino acids. The V end was cut by 8 bases, the J end by 9 bases, with 20 bases between.

Regarding this clonotype: A much larger clone sits a single nucleotide away, making a read error possible. This CDR3 fails to terminate in the conserved phenylalanine or tryptophan, so it likely reflects a read error. V is TRBV20-1 and J is TRBJ1-5; D unresolved. The germline CDR1 and CDR2 sequences are DFQATT and SNEGSKA (reference sequence). The germline V and J ends were trimmed by 3 bases and 0 bases, with 9 bases remaining between them. The CDR3 has 14 residues. CDR3 sequence reads: CSASWPNSNQPQHL. CDR3 sequence (DNA): TGCAGTGCTAGTTGGCCGAATAGCAATCAGCCCCAGCATCTT.

A remark on this clonotype: No conserved phenylalanine or tryptophan is present at the end of the CDR3, so a read error is the likely explanation. The genes are TRBV29-1 and TRBJ2-7, with D possibly being TRBD2 (5 bases). Germline CDR1 reads SQVTM; CDR2 reads ANQGSEA. The CDR3 consists of 11 residues. As DNA, the CDR3 is TGTAGCGACACCACCTTCTACGAGCAGTACTTG. It translates to CSDTTFYEQYL.

A word on this clonotype: Germline and junction disagree at one end, which may indicate a read error. The chain links TRBV6-5 to TRBJ1-2; D is possibly TRBD1 (5 bases). Looked up from germline, CDR1 is MNHEY and CDR2 is SVGAGI. This CDR3 is built from 16 residues. CDR3: CASSPQTEAGVYDYTF. Written as DNA, the CDR3 is TGTGCCAGCAGTCCACAGACAGAGGCGGGCGTCTATGACTACACCTTC.

In this sample, this clonotype turned up a few times. The chain has TRBV5-1 and TRBJ2-1; TRBD2 matches 16 bases. V lost 3 bases and J lost 10; bases outside the gene matches: 4. The CDR3 totals 15 residues. The germline V gene has CDR1 SGHRS and CDR2 YFSETQ. CDR3 in DNA: TGCGCCAGCAGCTCGGGACTAGCGGGAGGGCGGGAGCAGTTCTTC. Its translation: CASSSGLAGGREQFF. Together with reference TRBV5-1 and TRBJ2-1, the CDR3 gives the full variable domain: KAGVTQTPRYLIKTRGQQVTLSCSPISGHRSVSWYQQTPGQGLQFLFEYFSETQRNKGNFPGRFSGRQFSNSRSEMNVSTLELGDSALYLCASSSGLAGGREQFFGPGTRLTVL.

On this clonotype itself: One end of the junction does not line up with germline, which may come from a read error. The chain combines TRBV4-2 with TRBJ2-2, with TRBD2 identical over 9 bases. This CDR3 region has 18 residues. Germline V CDR1 and CDR2: LGHNA, YNFKEQ. In DNA form, the CDR3 reads TGTGCCAGCAGTCAAGAGTTAGCGGGAGCCGCGGACACCCGGGAGCTGTTTTTT. It yields the protein CASSQELAGAADTRELFF.

A note on this clonotype: At one of its ends the junction is not consistent with the germline gene, which may arise from a read error. The chain uses TRBV12-3 or TRBV12-4 and TRBJ2-2; 12 nucleotides align to TRBD2. This CDR3 region has 18 residues. The CDR3 bases are TGTGCCAGCAGTTCCGAGACTAGCGGGAGTCTCCGGTCCGGGGAGTTGTTTTTT. Amino acid sequence: CASSSETSGSLRSGELFF.

Concerning this clonotype: One junction end does not reproduce the germline sequence, and a read error may be involved. The gene calls are TRBV4-1 and TRBJ1-2; no definite D call. Germline V gene data show CDR1 as MGHRA and CDR2 as YSYEKL. The CDR3 is made up of 14 amino acids. The CDR3 bases are TGCACCAGCAGCCAAGTCACTCAGTACTATGGCTACACCTTC. Translation: CTSSQVTQYYGYTF.

About this clonotype: Likely a read error: the CDR3 ends without its conserved phenylalanine or tryptophan. The V gene is TRBV28, the J gene TRBJ2-7, with D unresolved. Germline CDR1 is MDHEN and CDR2 is SYDVKM. The CDR3 length is 14 residues. DNA of the CDR3: TGTGTCAGCGAACCACGGGCAGAGACCTACGAGCAGTACTCC. It codes for CVSEPRAETYEQYS.

Worth noting for this clonotype: Possible read error: a much larger clone is one base away. The rearrangement links TRBV7-9 to TRBJ2-1; D ambiguous. In germline, CDR1 is SEHNR, CDR2 FQNEAQ (reference sequence). The CDR3 loop spans 15 amino acids. CDR3 nucleotide sequence: TGTGCCAGCGCTCCGGCGGCGGTCGGCAACAATGACCAGTTCTTC. Amino acid sequence: CASAPAAVGNNDQFF.

Of note for this clonotype: One junction end does not reproduce the germline sequence, and a read error may be involved. The V call is TRBV6-2 or TRBV6-3, the J call TRBJ2-1; 8 bases match TRBD2. The CDR3 spans 14 residues. The germline gives CDR1 MNHEY, CDR2 SVGEGT. The CDR3 nucleotides read TGTGCCAGCAGTCGTCCAGCGGGAGTCAATGAGCAATTCTTC. It specifies CASSRPAGVNEQFF.

This clonotype occurred once. This chain links TRBV29-1 with TRBJ2-5; 10 bases align to TRBD2. The CDR3 runs 16 residues. V was pared by 2 bases and J by 2 bases, with 8 bases of the junction left unmatched. Germline V gene data show CDR1 as SQVTM and CDR2 as ANQGSEA. CDR3 DNA sequence: TGCAGCGTTGAAACACAAACTAGCGGGATTCAAGAGACCCAGTACTTC. The encoded protein is CSVETQTSGIQETQYF.

Of note for this clonotype: Just one base apart from a much larger clone, this may be a read error. The V and J genes are TRBV10-1 and TRBJ2-3; TRBD1 matches at 7 bases. V lost 11 bases and J lost 4; bases outside the gene matches: 12. From germline, CDR1 is WNHNN and CDR2 SYGVQD (reference sequence). CDR3 length equals 14 residues. The CDR3 sequence is CAGNGQAWSDTQYF. For the CDR3, the DNA is TGCGCCGGCAACGGACAGGCCTGGTCAGATACGCAGTATTTT.

By sample fraction, this clonotype is medium-sized. The chain uses TRBV20-1 and TRBJ2-7; TRBD2 agrees at 7 bases. CDR1 is DFQATT, CDR2 SNEGSKA, per germline (reference sequence). CDR3 length: 14 amino acids. With V trimmed by 6 bases and J by 3 bases, 11 bases remained unmatched. The CDR3 DNA sequence: TGCAGTGCGGATGGGGGGGTCGGCCTCTACGAGCAGTACTTC. Residues: CSADGGVGLYEQYF.

This clonotype showed up many times. V usage is TRBV5-1 and J usage is TRBJ2-5; no clear D. Looked up from germline, CDR1 is SGHRS and CDR2 is YFSETQ. The CDR3 totals 16 residues. Trimming pared 4 bases from V and 2 bases from J, leaving 18 bases between. DNA of the CDR3: TGCGCCAGCAGCCTGACACAACCCGGAAAACAAGAGACCCAGTACTTC. Amino acid sequence: CASSLTQPGKQETQYF.

This clonotype showed up many times. The rearrangement joins TRBV4-2 to TRBJ2-3; 8 bases map to TRBD2. J lost 6 bases, V lost 1 base, and 9 bases had no gene match. The CDR3 is made up of 16 amino acids. Germline loops: CDR1 LGHNA, CDR2 YNFKEQ. The CDR3, as DNA: TGTGCCAGCAGCCAAGGGGTTAGCGGGAACCGGGATACGCAGTATTTT. It specifies CASSQGVSGNRDTQYF.

This clonotype was observed at least ten times. This chain joins TRBV6-1 and TRBJ1-4; 7 positions agree with TRBD1. Looked up from germline, CDR1 is MNHNS and CDR2 is SASEGT. Germline trimming cut 6 bases from V and 0 bases from J; bases unmatched to any gene: 7. CDR3 size: 16 residues. The CDR3 reads CASRPRTGPTNEKLFF. In DNA, the CDR3 is TGTGCCAGCAGGCCTCGGACAGGCCCAACTAATGAAAAACTGTTTTTT.

This clonotype has only one observation. A junction boundary mismatches the germline segment, possibly from a read error. The chain uses TRBV29-1 and TRBJ2-1, with D uncertain. The germline gives CDR1 SQVTM, CDR2 ANQGSEA. The CDR3 is 13 amino acids. The CDR3 DNA reads as TGCAGCGTTGAACACACCTACTACGATGAGCAGTTCTTC. Translation: CSVEHTYYDEQFF.